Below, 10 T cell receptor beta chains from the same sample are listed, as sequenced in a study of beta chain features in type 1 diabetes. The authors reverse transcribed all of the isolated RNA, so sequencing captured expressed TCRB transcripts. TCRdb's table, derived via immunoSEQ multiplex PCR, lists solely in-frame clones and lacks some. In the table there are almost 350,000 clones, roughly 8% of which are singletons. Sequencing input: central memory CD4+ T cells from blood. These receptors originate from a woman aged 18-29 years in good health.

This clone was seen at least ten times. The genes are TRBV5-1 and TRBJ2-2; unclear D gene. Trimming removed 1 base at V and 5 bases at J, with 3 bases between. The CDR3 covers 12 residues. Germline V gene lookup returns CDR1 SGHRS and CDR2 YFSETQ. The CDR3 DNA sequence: TGCGCCAGCAGCTTGTGGACCGGGGAGCTGTTTTTT. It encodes CASSLWTGELFF.

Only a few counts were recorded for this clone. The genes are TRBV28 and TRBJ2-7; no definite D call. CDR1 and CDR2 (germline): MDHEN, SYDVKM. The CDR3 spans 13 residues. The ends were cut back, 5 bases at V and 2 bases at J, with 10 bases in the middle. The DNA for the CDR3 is TGTGCCAGCAGTCTGACAAGTACCTACGAGCAGTACTTC. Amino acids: CASSLTSTYEQYF.

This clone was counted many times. The CDR3 DNA sequence: TGTGCCAGCAGCATAACAGGGAACTATGGCTACACCTTC. This translates into CASSITGNYGYTF. The V gene is TRBV28, the J gene TRBJ1-2, with a weak D call TRBD1 (6 bases). This CDR3 is built from 13 residues. The germline V gene encodes CDR1 MDHEN and CDR2 SYDVKM. Trimming removed 6 bases from V and 2 bases from J, with 10 bases in between.

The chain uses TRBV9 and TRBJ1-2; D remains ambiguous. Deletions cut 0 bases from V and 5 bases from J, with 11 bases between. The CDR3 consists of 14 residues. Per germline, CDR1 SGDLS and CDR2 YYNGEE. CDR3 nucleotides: TGTGCCAGCAGCGTAGCTGAGGAATCGTATGGCTACACCTTC. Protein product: CASSVAEESYGYTF.

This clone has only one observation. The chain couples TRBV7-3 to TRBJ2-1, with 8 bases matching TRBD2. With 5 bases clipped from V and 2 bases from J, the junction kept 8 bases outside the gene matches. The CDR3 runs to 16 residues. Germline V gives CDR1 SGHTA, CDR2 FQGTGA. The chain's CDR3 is CASSPSGQPTYNEQFF. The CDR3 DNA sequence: TGTGCCAGCAGCCCTAGCGGGCAACCGACCTACAATGAGCAGTTCTTC.

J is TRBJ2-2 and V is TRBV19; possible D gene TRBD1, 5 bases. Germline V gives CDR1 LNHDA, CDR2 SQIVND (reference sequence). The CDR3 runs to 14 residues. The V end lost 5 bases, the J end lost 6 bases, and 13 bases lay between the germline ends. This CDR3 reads CASSGHTGAGELFF. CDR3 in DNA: TGTGCCAGTAGTGGGCATACAGGCGCCGGGGAGCTGTTTTTT.

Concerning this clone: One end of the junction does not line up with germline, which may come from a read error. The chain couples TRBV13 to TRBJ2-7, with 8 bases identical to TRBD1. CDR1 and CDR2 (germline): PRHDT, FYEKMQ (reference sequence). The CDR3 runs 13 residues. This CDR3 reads CASSLFPLTGVVF. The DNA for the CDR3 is TGTGCCAGCAGCTTATTTCCTCTGACAGGGGTTGTGTTC.

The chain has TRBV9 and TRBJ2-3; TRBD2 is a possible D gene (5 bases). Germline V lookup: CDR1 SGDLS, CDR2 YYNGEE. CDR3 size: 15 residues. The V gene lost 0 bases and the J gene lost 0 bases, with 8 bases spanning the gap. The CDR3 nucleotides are TGTGCCAGCAGCGTAGTCGGGGTTAGCACAGATACGCAGTATTTT. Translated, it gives CASSVVGVSTDTQYF.

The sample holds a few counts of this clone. For the CDR3, the DNA is TGTGCCAGCAGGAGGGGTTTAAACTATGGCTACACCTTC. The encoded protein is CASRRGLNYGYTF. The J gene is TRBJ1-2, the V gene TRBV6-5; tentative D call: TRBD1 (5 bases). The V end lost 6 bases, the J end lost 2 bases, and 10 bases lay between the germline ends. CDR3 length: 13 amino acids. Germline lookup yields CDR1 MNHEY and CDR2 SVGAGI.

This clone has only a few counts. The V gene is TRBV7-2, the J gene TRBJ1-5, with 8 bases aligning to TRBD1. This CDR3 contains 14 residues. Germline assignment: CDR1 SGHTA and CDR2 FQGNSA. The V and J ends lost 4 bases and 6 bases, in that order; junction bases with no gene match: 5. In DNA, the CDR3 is TGTGCCAGCAGCTCCCAGGGGGCAGGTCAGCCCCAGCATTTT. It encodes CASSSQGAGQPQHF.